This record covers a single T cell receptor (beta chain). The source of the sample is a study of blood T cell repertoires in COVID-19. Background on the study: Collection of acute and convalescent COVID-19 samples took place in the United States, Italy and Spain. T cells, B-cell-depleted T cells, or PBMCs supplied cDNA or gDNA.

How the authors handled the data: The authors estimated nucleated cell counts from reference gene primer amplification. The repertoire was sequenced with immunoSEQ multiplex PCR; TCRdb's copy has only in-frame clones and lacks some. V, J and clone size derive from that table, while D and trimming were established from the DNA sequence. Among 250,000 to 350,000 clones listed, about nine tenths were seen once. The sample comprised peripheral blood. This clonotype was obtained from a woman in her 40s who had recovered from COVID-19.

The CDR3 nucleotides read TGTGCCATCAGTGACTCAGGGCTTCGGGAGCAGTACTTC. It codes for CAISDSGLREQYF. The chain combines TRBV10-3 with TRBJ2-7; D might be TRBD1 (5 bases). The V and J ends lost 3 bases and 7 bases respectively, with 13 bases between them. CDR3 length: 13 amino acids. Germline V lookup: CDR1 ENHRY, CDR2 SYGVKD.